The source of this T cell receptor (beta chain) is a study of blood T cell repertoires in COVID-19. Study background: Researchers got acute and convalescent COVID-19 samples from the United States, Italy and Spain. Sources were T cells, B-cell-depleted T cells, or PBMCs; the material itself was cDNA or gDNA.

Profiling relied on immunoSEQ multiplex PCR, and the TCRdb table lists in-frame clones only, not all of them. The table lists fewer than 50,000 clones, less than 80% of them singletons, with under 30% in the top ten. Trimming took 3 bases from V and 3 from J; bases not matched to a gene: 4. The CDR3 extends over 16 amino acids. Germline assignment: CDR1 SEHNR and CDR2 FQNEAQ (reference sequence). This clone came up once. This sequence joins TRBV7-9 and TRBJ1-4, with 10 positions matching TRBD1. The source material was peripheral blood. This clonotype was obtained from a man between 70 and 80 years old with acute or convalescent COVID-19. CDR3 region: CASSFWGQGSNEKLFF. The CDR3 DNA reads as TGTGCCAGCAGCTTTTGGGGACAGGGGTCTAATGAAAAACTGTTTTTT.